The entry below gives a single T cell receptor (beta chain) sequence along with its context. Produced via immunoSEQ multiplex PCR; TCRdb's table is partial and in-frame only. The sample holds under 200,000 clones, roughly four fifths seen once. The V end lost 3 bases, the J end lost 8 bases, and 11 bases lay between the germline ends. Germline loops: CDR1 SGHTA, CDR2 FQGNSA. The CDR3 has 14 residues. This sample was taken from a study of blood T cell repertoires in COVID-19. The chain employs TRBV7-2 and TRBJ1-6; D not certain. Sequences were obtained from PBMCs or T cells enriched from blood (not recorded which). The source is a man aged 45-60 years who had recovered from COVID-19. The CDR3 DNA is TGTGCCAGCAGCTTGAGAGGTTTCGATTCACCCCTCCACTTT. This gives the protein CASSLRGFDSPLHF.